A single sample gave rise to the 30 T cell receptor beta chains below, sequenced in a study of human T cells and chemical hapten exposure. Time point described: pre-sensitization, week 0. Sample treatment: therapeutic diphenylcyclopropenone sensitization with weekly scalp DPC. TCRdb itself ran the RACE reads through MiXCR, one entry per CDR3 protein. The sample has about 300,000 distinct CDR3 sequences, 5% to 6.5% seen once. This material consisted of whole blood, taken in connection with sensitization to the hapten diphenylcyclopropenone (DPC). Every receptor here comes from a woman between 18 and 30 years old with alopecia areata. Some clones in this sample may be carry-over from other donors' samples.

This clonotype was picked up many times. V usage is TRBV2 and J usage is TRBJ1-2; D ambiguous. Deletions cut 2 bases from V and 8 bases from J, with 12 bases between. Germline CDR1 reads SNHLY; CDR2 reads FYNNEI. This CDR3 contains 13 residues. CDR3 sequence (DNA): TGTGCCAGCAGTGAATCCACCACTAGAGGCTACACCTTC. It is translated as CASSESTTRGYTF. Full variable domain (rest looked up from reference TRBV2 and TRBJ1-2): EPEVTQTPSHQVTQMGQEVILRCVPISNHLYFYWYRQILGQKVEFLVSFYNNEISEKSEIFDDQFSVERPDGSNFTLKIRSTKLEDSAMYFCASSESTTRGYTFGSGTRLTVV.

The J gene is TRBJ1-5, the V gene TRBV6-2 or TRBV6-3, with 8 bases lining up with TRBD1. Germline CDR1 and CDR2: MNHEY and SVGEGT. The J segment lost 0 bases and the V segment lost 4 bases, leaving 11 bases of the junction unmatched. This CDR3 is built from 18 residues. The CDR3 DNA reads TGTGCCAGCAGTTCCTTGGGACAGGTGCCCTATAGCAATCAGCCCCAGCATTTT. This codes for CASSSLGQVPYSNQPQHF.

This chain connects TRBV4-2 to TRBJ2-7; D tentatively fits TRBD1 or TRBD2 (5 bases each). Germline V gene data show CDR1 as LGHNA and CDR2 as YNFKEQ. Trimming removed 0 bases from V and 0 bases from J, with 15 bases in between. This CDR3 is built from 17 residues. The CDR3 reads CASSQETGTESSYEQYF. The CDR3 DNA follows: TGTGCCAGCAGCCAAGAGACCGGGACGGAGAGCTCCTACGAGCAGTACTTC.

This clonotype was seen at least ten times. This chain joins TRBV14 and TRBJ1-4; 9 bases are a match to TRBD1. This CDR3 spans 15 amino acids. The junction had 6 bases not matched to a gene; V was cut back by 2 bases and J by 8 bases. Germline-derived CDR1 and CDR2 are SGHDN and FVKESK. As DNA, the CDR3 is TGTGCCAGCAGCCAATGGACAGGGGCGGGCGAAAAACTGTTTTTT. It translates to CASSQWTGAGEKLFF.

This clonotype was seen a handful of times. This chain connects TRBV6-5 to TRBJ2-3; no clear D. Germline CDR1 MNHEY, CDR2 SVGAGI. The CDR3 consists of 15 residues. The V end lost 0 bases, the J end lost 2 bases, and 9 bases lay between the germline ends. The CDR3 is CASSYSGLTTDTQYF. CDR3 nucleotides: TGTGCCAGCAGTTACTCTGGCCTCACCACAGATACGCAGTATTTT.

This chain links TRBV27 with TRBJ1-3; D not resolved. Trimming left V 5 bases short and J 0 bases short, with 17 bases between. The CDR3 contains 17 residues. The germline CDR1 and CDR2 sequences are MNHEY and SMNVEV (reference sequence). CDR3: CASSHQSFRYSGNTIYF. Here the CDR3 DNA reads TGTGCCAGCAGTCACCAATCATTCAGGTACTCTGGAAACACCATATATTTT.

The rearrangement uses TRBV3-1 and TRBJ1-5; D call uncertain. The CDR3 is 13 residues long. Germline loops: CDR1 LGHDT, CDR2 YNNKEL (reference sequence). The V and J ends lost 0 bases and 5 bases respectively, with 5 bases between them. In DNA, the CDR3 is TGTGCCAGCAGCCAAGAATCGGATCAGCCCCAGCATTTT. This translates into CASSQESDQPQHF. Full variable domain (remainder filled in from reference TRBV3-1 and TRBJ1-5): DTAVSQTPKYLVTQMGNDKSIKCEQNLGHDTMYWYKQDSKKFLKIMFSYNNKELIINETVPNRFSPKSPDKAHLNLHINSLELGDSAVYFCASSQESDQPQHFGDGTRLSIL.

This clonotype was seen ten or more times. V and J are TRBV5-8 and TRBJ2-1, with 9 bases aligning to TRBD1. Germline V lookup: CDR1 SGHTS, CDR2 YDEGEE. V lost 0 bases and J lost 7; bases outside the gene matches: 8. CDR3 length: 16 residues. The CDR3 sequence: CASSLGAWTGVNEQFF. Written as DNA, the CDR3 is TGTGCCAGCAGCTTGGGGGCGTGGACAGGGGTTAATGAGCAGTTCTTC.

This clonotype was counted only a few times. This chain links TRBV6-5 with TRBJ2-1; D may be TRBD1 (6 bases). Deletions cut 6 bases from V and 8 bases from J, with 14 bases between. Germline CDR1 is MNHEY and CDR2 is SVGAGI. CDR3 length: 13 amino acids. In nucleotides, the CDR3 is TGTGCCAGCAGCTTATTCAGGGGCCATGAGCAGTTCTTC. It specifies CASSLFRGHEQFF.

This clonotype has a handful of counts. The chain carries TRBV29-1 and TRBJ2-3; D uncertain. V was cut by 0 bases and J by 7 bases, with 8 bases left in between. CDR1 SQVTM and CDR2 ANQGSEA come from the germline V gene. The CDR3 is 12 residues long. The CDR3 nucleotides are TGCAGCGTTGAAGAGGGCGGCAATACGCAGTATTTT. It encodes CSVEEGGNTQYF.

This clonotype was counted many times. The chain joins TRBV5-1 to TRBJ2-3; D is unclear. CDR3 length: 11 amino acids. The V end was cut by 6 bases, the J end by 7 bases, with 9 bases between. Germline CDR1 is SGHRS and CDR2 is YFSETQ. The DNA of the CDR3 is TGCGCCAGCATTTTTGGAAATACGCAGTATTTT. It specifies CASIFGNTQYF.

This clonotype was recorded at least ten times. The rearrangement joins TRBV5-1 to TRBJ1-1, with D possibly TRBD1 on 5 matching bases. Between the trimmed V and J ends, which lost 3 bases and 0 bases, there was a span of 9 bases. The CDR3 runs to 14 residues. Germline CDR1 is SGHRS and CDR2 is YFSETQ. In DNA form, the CDR3 reads TGCGCCAGCAGCTCCGGGACTCTGAACACTGAAGCTTTCTTT. It specifies CASSSGTLNTEAFF. Combining the CDR3 with reference TRBV5-1 and TRBJ1-1 gives the whole variable domain KAGVTQTPRYLIKTRGQQVTLSCSPISGHRSVSWYQQTPGQGLQFLFEYFSETQRNKGNFPGRFSGRQFSNSRSEMNVSTLELGDSALYLCASSSGTLNTEAFFGQGTRLTVV.

The V gene is TRBV5-1, the J gene TRBJ1-4; perhaps TRBD1 as D (6 bases). CDR1 is SGHRS and CDR2 is YFSETQ in the germline V gene. CDR3 size: 13 residues. Trimming took off 1 base at V and 6 bases at J, with 7 bases between the two ends. For the CDR3, the DNA is TGCGCCAGCAGCTTGTACAGGGATGAAAAACTGTTTTTT. As protein: CASSLYRDEKLFF.

This clonotype was recorded many times. This chain joins TRBV11-2 and TRBJ1-6, with no clear D. Germline V gene data show CDR1 as SGHAT and CDR2 as FQNNGV. Deletions cut 2 bases from V and 7 bases from J, with 9 bases between. The CDR3 covers 14 residues. CDR3 protein: CASSLRDPNSPLHF. The CDR3 nucleotides are TGTGCCAGCAGCTTACGCGACCCCAATTCACCCCTCCACTTT.

This clonotype turned up a few times. The chain joins TRBV29-1 to TRBJ1-1; D remains unclear. In germline, CDR1 is SQVTM, CDR2 ANQGSEA. The CDR3 is 14 amino acids. V lost 4 bases to trimming and J lost 0 bases, with 12 bases between them. CDR3 DNA sequence: TGCAGCGTTGGCGGGGTTCTTTTGAACACTGAAGCTTTCTTT. Translation gives CSVGGVLLNTEAFF.

This clonotype was detected many times. This rearrangement joins TRBV27 to TRBJ1-4, with D perhaps matching TRBD1 (6 bases). CDR1 MNHEY and CDR2 SMNVEV come from the germline V gene (reference sequence). The CDR3 consists of 15 residues. Trimming pared 4 bases from V and 8 bases from J, leaving 17 bases between. CDR3 sequence (DNA): TGTGCCAGCAGTTCGATCGACAGGAGGGGAGAAAAACTGTTTTTT. Its translation is CASSSIDRRGEKLFF.

The table lists this clonotype with many counts. V is TRBV7-6 and J is TRBJ1-3, with a weak D call TRBD1 (5 bases). Germline V gene sequence: CDR1 SGHVS, CDR2 FNYEAQ. The CDR3 runs 14 residues. Trimming stripped 5 bases from V and 4 bases from J, with 12 bases between. DNA for the CDR3: TGTGCCAGCAGCCACCCAGGGTCAGGAAACACCATATATTTT. Its protein is CASSHPGSGNTIYF.

The chain employs TRBV24-1 and TRBJ2-3; the match to TRBD2 covers 11 bases. Germline CDR1 reads KGHDR; CDR2 reads SFDVKD. CDR3 length: 20 amino acids. V was clipped by 3 bases and J by 0 bases; unmatched bases: 13. CDR3 amino acids: CATSDALSGGAYDSTDTQYF. The CDR3 DNA reads TGTGCCACCAGTGATGCCCTTAGCGGGGGGGCCTATGATAGCACAGATACGCAGTATTTT.

J is TRBJ2-3 and V is TRBV2; TRBD1 matches 8 bases. Germline V gene sequence: CDR1 SNHLY, CDR2 FYNNEI. V was pared by 6 bases and J by 4 bases, with 9 bases of the junction left unmatched. The CDR3 is 15 residues long. CDR3 coding DNA: TGTGCCAGCAGACGCGGACAGGGTGAGGCAGATACGCAGTATTTT. This codes for CASRRGQGEADTQYF.

This clonotype was recorded a few times. The rearrangement links TRBV6-1 to TRBJ2-1; the D is unclear. Per the germline V gene, CDR1 is MNHNS and CDR2 is SASEGT. V was trimmed by 2 bases and J by 4 bases, leaving 6 bases between them. The CDR3 is 13 residues long. For the CDR3, the DNA is TGTGCCAGCAGTGAATTTGGGTACAATGAGCAGTTCTTC. It yields the protein CASSEFGYNEQFF.

This clonotype has a count of ten or more. This chain links TRBV29-1 with TRBJ1-2; D unresolved. The V gene's germline CDR1 is SQVTM and CDR2 ANQGSEA. V gave up 3 bases and J gave up 4 bases, with 6 bases separating them. This CDR3 is 11 amino acids long. For the CDR3, the DNA is TGCAGCGTTGACGGGTCCTATGGCTACACCTTC. This gives the protein CSVDGSYGYTF. The whole variable domain, remainder taken from reference TRBV29-1 and TRBJ1-2, is SAVISQKPSRDICQRGTSLTIQCQVDSQVTMMFWYRQQPGQSLTLIATANQGSEATYESGFVIDKFPISRPNLTFSTLTVSNMSPEDSSIYLCSVDGSYGYTFGSGTRLTVV.

This clonotype was seen just once. This sequence joins TRBV7-2 and TRBJ1-3; no clear D gene. The CDR3 consists of 12 residues. The germline V and J ends were trimmed by 0 bases and 7 bases, with 4 bases remaining between them. The germline gives CDR1 SGHTA, CDR2 FQGNSA. The CDR3 sequence is CASSLARNTIYF. CDR3 in DNA: TGTGCCAGCAGCTTAGCGCGGAACACCATATATTTT.

This clonotype appeared a few times. The rearrangement uses TRBV29-1 and TRBJ1-1; possible D gene TRBD1, 6 bases. Germline CDR1 and CDR2: SQVTM and ANQGSEA. The CDR3 spans 14 residues. With 0 bases removed from V and 1 base from J, the gap between germline ends came to 9 bases. The CDR3: CSVEEQGRNTEAFF. In nucleotides, the CDR3 is TGCAGCGTTGAAGAACAGGGCAGGAACACTGAAGCTTTCTTT. Filled out from reference TRBV29-1 and TRBJ1-1, the complete variable domain reads SAVISQKPSRDICQRGTSLTIQCQVDSQVTMMFWYRQQPGQSLTLIATANQGSEATYESGFVIDKFPISRPNLTFSTLTVSNMSPEDSSIYLCSVEEQGRNTEAFFGQGTRLTVV.

This clonotype has a count of ten or more. The chain is built from TRBV29-1 and TRBJ2-2; 8 bases agree with TRBD1. CDR3 length equals 13 residues. With 4 bases clipped from V and 7 bases from J, the junction kept 5 bases outside the gene matches. Looked up from germline, CDR1 is SQVTM and CDR2 is ANQGSEA. CDR3 sequence (DNA): TGCAGCGTTGTGGTACAGGGGGGCGGGGAGCTGTTTTTT. Protein: CSVVVQGGGELFF.

There are many counts of this clonotype. The chain carries TRBV5-4 and TRBJ2-1, with D perhaps matching TRBD2 (6 bases). CDR3 length: 12 amino acids. CDR1 is SGHNT, CDR2 YYREEE, per germline (reference sequence). Trimming left V 1 base short and J 16 bases short, with 15 bases between. CDR3 bases: TGTGCCAGCAGCTTGCGCGGGGAGATGCTTTTCTTC. Encoded protein: CASSLRGEMLFF.

There are a few counts of this clonotype. This rearrangement joins TRBV14 to TRBJ1-4; D is unresolved. The CDR3 extends over 13 amino acids. Trimming took 6 bases from V and 4 from J, leaving 9 bases between them. Germline values: CDR1 SGHDN, CDR2 FVKESK. In DNA form, the CDR3 reads TGTGCCAGCAGTAAGTCGCTTAATGAAAAACTGTTTTTT. Protein sequence: CASSKSLNEKLFF.

This clonotype was observed a handful of times. The V and J genes are TRBV11-2 and TRBJ1-2, with D possibly being TRBD1 (5 bases). Deletions cut 1 base from V and 0 bases from J, with 9 bases between. The CDR3 sequence is 15 residues long. CDR1 is SGHAT and CDR2 is FQNNGV in the germline V gene. This chain's CDR3 is CASSLGGRANYGYTF. CDR3 sequence (DNA): TGTGCCAGCAGCTTAGGCGGCAGGGCTAACTATGGCTACACCTTC.

This clonotype has a handful of counts. The CDR3 sequence: CASRDTGEAEAFF. CDR3 nucleotides: TGTGCCAGCAGAGATACAGGGGAGGCTGAAGCTTTCTTT. The chain employs TRBV2 and TRBJ1-1, with TRBD1 matching over 7 bases. Germline V lookup: CDR1 SNHLY, CDR2 FYNNEI. Trimming removed 6 bases from V and 6 bases from J; junction bases left unmatched: 7. The CDR3 loop spans 13 amino acids.

The chain joins TRBV7-9 to TRBJ2-1; D is possibly TRBD2 (6 bases). The CDR3 runs to 18 residues. The ends were cut back, 2 bases at V and 7 bases at J, with 24 bases in the middle. Germline V CDR1 and CDR2: SEHNR, FQNEAQ (reference sequence). CDR3 loop: CASSLRAGGIPFRNEQFF. For the CDR3, the DNA is TGTGCCAGCAGCTTAAGAGCGGGCGGGATCCCATTTCGGAATGAGCAGTTCTTC. Combining the CDR3 with reference TRBV7-9 and TRBJ2-1 gives the whole variable domain DTGVSQNPRHKITKRGQNVTFRCDPISEHNRLYWYRQTLGQGPEFLTYFQNEAQLEKSRLLSDRFSAERPKGSFSTLEIQRTEQGDSAMYLCASSLRAGGIPFRNEQFFGPGTRLTVL.

Ten or more counts support this clonotype. V gene TRBV12-3 or TRBV12-4 combines with J gene TRBJ2-4; 7 bases map to TRBD1. This CDR3 spans 14 amino acids. The V gene end was trimmed by 7 bases and the J gene end by 9 bases; junction bases not matched to a gene: 12. The CDR3 here is CASTLDRTIGIQYF. CDR3 in DNA: TGTGCCAGCACCTTGGACAGGACAATCGGCATTCAGTACTTC.